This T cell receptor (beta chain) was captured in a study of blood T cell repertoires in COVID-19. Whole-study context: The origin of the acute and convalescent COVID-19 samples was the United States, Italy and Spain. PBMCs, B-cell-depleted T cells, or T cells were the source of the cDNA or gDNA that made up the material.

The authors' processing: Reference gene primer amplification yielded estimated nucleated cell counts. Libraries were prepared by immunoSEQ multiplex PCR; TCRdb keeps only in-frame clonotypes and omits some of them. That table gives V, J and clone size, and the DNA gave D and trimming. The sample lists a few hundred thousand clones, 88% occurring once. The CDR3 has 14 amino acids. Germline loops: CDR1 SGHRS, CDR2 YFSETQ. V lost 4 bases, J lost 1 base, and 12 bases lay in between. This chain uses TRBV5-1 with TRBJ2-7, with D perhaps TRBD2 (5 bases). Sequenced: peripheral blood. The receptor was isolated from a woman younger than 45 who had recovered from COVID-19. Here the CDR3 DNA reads TGCGCCAGCAGCACCTCTAGCTCTTCCTACGAGCAGTACTTC. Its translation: CASSTSSSSYEQYF. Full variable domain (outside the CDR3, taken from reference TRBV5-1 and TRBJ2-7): KAGVTQTPRYLIKTRGQQVTLSCSPISGHRSVSWYQQTPGQGLQFLFEYFSETQRNKGNFPGRFSGRQFSNSRSEMNVSTLELGDSALYLCASSTSSSSYEQYFGPGTRLTVT.